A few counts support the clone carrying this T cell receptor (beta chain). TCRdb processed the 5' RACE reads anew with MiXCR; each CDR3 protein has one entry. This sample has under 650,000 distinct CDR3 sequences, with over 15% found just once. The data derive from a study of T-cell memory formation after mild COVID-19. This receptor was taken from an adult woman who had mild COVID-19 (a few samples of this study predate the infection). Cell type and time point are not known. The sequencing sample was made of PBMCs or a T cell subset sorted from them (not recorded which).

The CDR3 region has the DNA TGCGCCAGCAGCCAACTACAGGGTCGTGGGGCTTTCTTT. It specifies CASSQLQGRGAFF. The chain couples TRBV4-3 to TRBJ1-1, with D possibly being TRBD1 (6 bases). Germline lookup yields CDR1 LGHNA and CDR2 YSLEER. This CDR3 region has 13 residues. V shed 2 bases and J shed 11 bases, with 15 bases lying between them.